Presented here are 24 T cell receptor beta chains from one specimen sequenced in a study of blood T cell repertoires in COVID-19 (TCRdb year 2020). The method was the immunoSEQ multiplex PCR assay. Here the immuneACCESS table is served through TCRdb, limited to in-frame sequences with V and J called. Missing clones are a known gap in these copies; in checked studies unresolved V genes cover under half, and the rest lacks a known reason. In all, the sample holds more than 85,000 clones, and roughly four fifths of those were seen once. The ten largest clones capture approximately 16% of the sample. Sequenced input: peripheral blood. These receptors were taken from an older woman with acute or convalescent COVID-19.

V gene TRBV11-3 combines with J gene TRBJ2-1, with 8 bases fitting TRBD2. The V and J ends lost 3 bases and 7 bases, in that order; junction bases with no gene match: 8. CDR1 SGHNT and CDR2 YENEEA come from the germline V gene. This CDR3 is 15 amino acids long. The CDR3 is CASSFLGGGRNEQFF. CDR3 nucleotide sequence: TGTGCCAGCAGCTTCCTCGGCGGGGGGAGGAATGAGCAGTTCTTC.

The V and J genes are TRBV6-5 and TRBJ1-3, with D perhaps TRBD1 (5 bases). Trimming cost V 2 bases and J 6 bases, with 14 bases left between them. Germline loops: CDR1 MNHEY, CDR2 SVGAGI. The CDR3 consists of 15 residues. The CDR3 region is CASSYGPGRANTIYF. CDR3 in DNA: TGTGCCAGCAGTTACGGTCCAGGGAGGGCAAACACCATATATTTT.

The gene calls are TRBV4-3 and TRBJ2-5; 8 nucleotides match TRBD1. The length of the CDR3 is 17 residues. V trimming: 0 bases; J trimming: 1 base; junction bases outside the gene matches: 7. Germline assignment: CDR1 LGHNA and CDR2 YSLEER. The CDR3 DNA reads TGCGCCAGCAGCCAAGAGGTGTGGACAGGGTCCCAAGAGACCCAGTACTTC. Translating it yields CASSQEVWTGSQETQYF.

The V call is TRBV15, the J call TRBJ2-3, with 7 bases identical to TRBD2. The V and J ends lost 0 bases and 2 bases, in that order; junction bases with no gene match: 5. The CDR3 spans 16 residues. Germline V gene data show CDR1 as LNHNV and CDR2 as YYDKDF (reference sequence). Here the CDR3 DNA reads TGTGCCACCAGCAGAGATCGCCGGGGGGTCACAGATACGCAGTATTTT. Protein sequence: CATSRDRRGVTDTQYF.

The CDR3 nucleotides are TGCGCCAGCAGCGGTGCGGGACTAGAGGAGACCCAGTACTTC. It is translated as CASSGAGLEETQYF. The V gene is TRBV5-1, the J gene TRBJ2-5, with 8 bases that match TRBD2. Germline loops: CDR1 SGHRS, CDR2 YFSETQ. V gave up 4 bases and J gave up 5 bases; unmatched junction bases: 7. The CDR3 loop spans 14 amino acids.

This clone was counted between two and nine times. The J gene is TRBJ1-4, the V gene TRBV5-8; 8 nucleotides line up with TRBD1. The CDR3 is 17 amino acids. The V gene end was trimmed by 2 bases and the J gene end by 8 bases; junction bases not matched to a gene: 14. Germline V gene lookup returns CDR1 SGHTS and CDR2 YDEGEE. CDR3 loop: CASSFRVRTGREEKLFF. The CDR3 DNA reads TGTGCCAGCAGCTTTCGAGTAAGGACAGGGAGGGAGGAAAAACTGTTTTTT.

The chain links TRBV5-1 to TRBJ1-1, with TRBD1 identical over 7 bases. With 5 bases clipped from V and 4 bases from J, the junction kept 11 bases outside the gene matches. CDR3 length: 15 amino acids. Germline CDR1 SGHRS, CDR2 YFSETQ. In DNA, the CDR3 is TGCGCCAGCAGACCTACGCGTCCAGGGGGCACTGAAGCTTTCTTT. It yields the protein CASRPTRPGGTEAFF.

In nucleotides, the CDR3 is TGTGCCAGCAGCTCCCGGAGGAAGGCTAATGAAAAACTGTTTTTT. Translating it yields CASSSRRKANEKLFF. The V and J genes are TRBV5-6 and TRBJ1-4; D gene unclear. Germline CDR1 is SGHDT and CDR2 is YYEEEE. V lost 3 bases, J lost 3 bases, and 12 bases lay in between. This CDR3 contains 15 residues.

The V and J genes are TRBV19 and TRBJ1-2; 9 bases map to TRBD1. The CDR3 covers 14 residues. V lost 3 bases, J lost 6 bases, and 5 bases stayed unmatched. Germline V gene data show CDR1 as LNHDA and CDR2 as SQIVND (reference sequence). DNA for the CDR3: TGTGCCAGTAGTATGGACAGGGGTAAAGATGGCTACACCTTC. The encoded protein is CASSMDRGKDGYTF.

This clone was observed many times. The chain recombines TRBV7-8 with TRBJ2-2; 7 nucleotides match TRBD2. From germline, CDR1 is SGHVS and CDR2 FQNEAQ. This CDR3 spans 20 amino acids. V dropped 4 bases and J dropped 1; count of bases not matched to a gene: 18. DNA for the CDR3: TGTGCCAGCAGCTCTGTCCCGCGGGGGACCCCTACAAAGAACACCGGGGAGCTGTTTTTT. Its translation: CASSSVPRGTPTKNTGELFF.

The chain joins TRBV11-3 to TRBJ2-3; tentative D call: TRBD1 (6 bases). Per the germline V gene, CDR1 is SGHNT and CDR2 is YENEEA. The CDR3 covers 15 residues. Trimming pared 5 bases from V and 2 bases from J, leaving 14 bases between. CDR3 sequence: CASSPGDTTTDTQYF. The DNA for the CDR3 is TGTGCCAGCAGCCCAGGGGACACTACCACAGATACGCAGTATTTT.

The V call is TRBV24-1, the J call TRBJ2-1, with a tentative D call TRBD1 (6 bases). Trimming left V 3 bases short and J 4 bases short, with 15 bases between. The CDR3 totals 16 residues. Germline V gives CDR1 KGHDR, CDR2 SFDVKD. This CDR3 is CATSDDRDKEYNEQFF. CDR3 sequence (DNA): TGTGCCACCAGTGATGACCGGGACAAGGAGTACAATGAGCAGTTCTTC.

V is TRBV5-1 and J is TRBJ2-2; TRBD2 matches at 8 bases. The CDR3 has 15 amino acids. J lost 4 bases, V lost 0 bases, and 2 bases had no gene match. Per the germline V gene, CDR1 is SGHRS and CDR2 is YFSETQ. CDR3 residues: CASSLGLAGTGELFF. CDR3 nucleotides: TGCGCCAGCAGCTTGGGCCTAGCGGGCACCGGGGAGCTGTTTTTT.

The chain joins TRBV30 to TRBJ2-5; D is perhaps TRBD2 (5 bases). This CDR3 region has 11 residues. Germline V gene data show CDR1 as GTSNPN and CDR2 as SVGIG (reference sequence). The V end was cut by 2 bases, the J end by 8 bases, with 9 bases between. As DNA, the CDR3 is TGTGCCTGGAGTAACCCGGGAACCCAGTACTTC. It translates to CAWSNPGTQYF. Variable domain in full (rest from reference TRBV30 and TRBJ2-5): SQTIHQWPATLVQPVGSPLSLECTVEGTSNPNLYWYRQAAGRGLQLLFYSVGIGQISSEVPQNLSASRPQDRQFILSSKKLLLSDSGFYLCAWSNPGTQYFGPGTRLLVL.

This chain uses TRBV5-1 with TRBJ1-6, with TRBD1 matching 9 bases. Unmatched junction bases numbered 20, after V lost 3 bases and J lost 7 bases. This CDR3 is built from 20 residues. Germline-derived CDR1 and CDR2 are SGHRS and YFSETQ. The CDR3: CASSSNRDRASLLPNSPLHF. The CDR3 DNA reads TGCGCCAGCAGCTCGAACCGGGACAGGGCCTCACTACTTCCAAATTCACCCCTCCACTTT.

This chain connects TRBV3-1 (or the pseudogene TRBV3-2) to TRBJ1-1; D gene uncertain. V was cut by 3 bases and J by 3 bases, with 11 bases left in between. This CDR3 region has 14 residues. Per germline, CDR1 LGHDT and CDR2 YNNKEL (reference sequence). This CDR3 reads CASSHTTGYTEAFF. DNA for the CDR3: TGTGCCAGCAGCCATACGACTGGGTACACTGAAGCTTTCTTT.

This rearrangement joins TRBV7-2 to TRBJ2-7; 7 bases agree with TRBD1. Germline V gives CDR1 SGHTA, CDR2 FQGNSA. J was trimmed by 1 base and V by 4 bases; bases with no gene match: 4. The CDR3 has 14 residues. In DNA form, the CDR3 reads TGTGCCAGCAGCTCGGGACAGTGGTCCTACGAGCAGTACTTC. Residues: CASSSGQWSYEQYF.

This clone appeared once. The V call is TRBV29-1, the J call TRBJ1-4; D not certain. V dropped 8 bases and J dropped 3 bases, with 7 bases sitting between them. The CDR3 has 11 amino acids. The germline V gene encodes CDR1 SQVTM and CDR2 ANQGSEA. The CDR3 loop reads CSYTANEKLFF. The CDR3, as DNA: TGCAGCTATACGGCTAATGAAAAACTGTTTTTT.

The V and J genes are TRBV23-1 and TRBJ1-1; TRBD1 aligns across 7 bases. TRBV23-1 is reported as an ORF; its role is uncertain. The J segment lost 5 bases and the V segment lost 4 bases, leaving 16 bases of the junction unmatched. The CDR3 has 17 residues. For the CDR3, the DNA is TGCGCCAGCAGTCCCGCACCGCCGGACAGGCTGCTAACTGAAGCTTTCTTT. This sequence encodes CASSPAPPDRLLTEAFF.

This rearrangement joins TRBV3-1 (or the pseudogene TRBV3-2) to TRBJ1-2; 9 nucleotides match TRBD1. The germline gives CDR1 LGHDT, CDR2 YNNKEL (reference sequence). The V segment lost 1 base and the J segment 6 bases; nucleotides outside the gene matches: 3. The CDR3 is 14 amino acids. CDR3 loop: CASSQVGQGNGYTF. The CDR3 bases are TGTGCCAGCAGCCAAGTGGGACAGGGAAATGGCTACACCTTC.

The CDR3 sequence is CASRSVYRDRGIFSEAFF. In nucleotides, the CDR3 is TGTGCCAGCAGGTCAGTCTACCGGGACAGGGGGATATTTTCTGAAGCTTTCTTT. The chain has TRBV4-2 and TRBJ1-1; 11 positions match TRBD1. J gave up 6 bases and V 6 bases, and 18 bases lay outside the gene matches. The CDR3 covers 18 residues. Germline CDR1 LGHNA, CDR2 YNFKEQ.

The chain carries TRBV2 and TRBJ1-4; 7 nucleotides agree with TRBD1. Germline values: CDR1 SNHLY, CDR2 FYNNEI. CDR3 length equals 16 residues. V gave up 3 bases and J gave up 5 bases; unmatched junction bases: 9. The CDR3 coding sequence is TGTGCCAGCAGTGACCCTGAGACAGGGAGAAATGAAAAACTGTTTTTT. It codes for CASSDPETGRNEKLFF.

This clone has a handful of counts. The chain employs TRBV7-2 and TRBJ1-2; unclear D gene. CDR3 length equals 16 residues. Germline CDR1 reads SGHTA; CDR2 reads FQGNSA. Trimming shortened V by 5 bases and J by 4 bases, and 20 bases separated the two germline ends. CDR3 DNA: TGTGCCAGCAGCCCTAGCGGGGAGGGAATCGGCTATGGCTACACCTTC. Translation: CASSPSGEGIGYGYTF.

This clone was observed a single time. V gene TRBV4-3 combines with J gene TRBJ1-2; TRBD1 might be the D (6 bases). Germline assignment: CDR1 LGHNA and CDR2 YSLEER. The CDR3 extends over 16 amino acids. V lost 0 bases and J lost 4, with 15 bases in between. The CDR3 sequence: CASSQDRGARIYGYTF. The CDR3 coding sequence is TGCGCCAGCAGCCAAGACAGGGGAGCCCGTATCTATGGCTACACCTTC.